Listed below are T cell receptor beta chains from one sample, sequenced in a study of cytomegalovirus exposure and HLA in healthy donors. The data were produced by immunoSEQ multiplex PCR, yet TCRdb's version contains in-frame clones alone and is incomplete. The sample includes 160,000 or so clones, around 82% of them seen just once. The sequencing input was PBMCs. These receptors were collected from a man aged 50 or older in good health and CMV-seropositive. Both conserved end residues are part of each CDR3. Each record gives: clone size, D gene, J gene, V gene, CDR3 protein, CDR3 DNA. A D gene is named only where the DNA matches it firmly. Expanded clones are given a class, and other clones once, few, many or no size at all.

>NA|NA|TRBJ2-7|TRBV6-5
CASSQEGTYEQYF
TGTGCCAGCAGTCAGGAGGGAACCTACGAGCAGTACTTC
>NA|NA|TRBJ2-2|TRBV4-2
CASSQGLAANTGELFF
TGTGCCAGCAGCCAAGGGTTAGCGGCAAACACCGGGGAGCTGTTTTTT
>NA|TRBD2|TRBJ2-5|TRBV7-3
CASSTYGGARETQYF
TGTGCCAGCAGCACATACGGGGGGGCAAGGGAGACCCAGTACTTC
>NA|NA|TRBJ2-2|TRBV7-3
CASSFVTGNTGELFF
TGTGCCAGCAGCTTTGTGACAGGCAACACCGGGGAGCTGTTTTTT
>once|NA|TRBJ1-1|TRBV5-1
CASSLGSNTEAFF
TGCGCCAGCAGCTTGGGCAGTAACACTGAAGCTTTCTTT
>NA|NA|TRBJ1-3|TRBV9
CASSVGARAAGNTIYF
TGTGCCAGCAGCGTAGGGGCCAGGGCGGCTGGAAACACCATATATTTT
>once|TRBD1|TRBJ2-2|TRBV7-8
CASTTGRNTGELFF
TGTGCCAGCACGACAGGGAGGAACACCGGGGAGCTGTTTTTT
>NA|NA|TRBJ2-7|TRBV5-4
CASSLEIGVNEQYF
TGTGCCAGCAGCTTGGAGATAGGGGTCAACGAGCAGTACTTC
>NA|TRBD1|TRBJ1-2|TRBV7-9
CASSLLSDRANYGYTF
TGTGCCAGCAGCTTACTCAGCGACAGGGCTAACTATGGCTACACCTTC
>once|NA|TRBJ1-6|TRBV15
CATSRDKYNSPLHF
TGTGCCACCAGCAGAGACAAATATAATTCACCCCTCCACTTT
>NA|NA|TRBJ2-7|TRBV6-6
CASSYNRAYGQYF
TGTGCCAGCAGTTACAACCGAGCCTACGGGCAGTACTTC
>NA|NA|TRBJ1-2|TRBV14
CASSPTQTGGYGYTF
TGTGCCAGCAGCCCAACACAAACAGGTGGCTATGGCTACACCTTC
>NA|NA|TRBJ1-1|TRBV25-1
CASSEYAYAEAFF
TGTGCCAGCAGTGAATATGCCTACGCTGAAGCTTTCTTT
>NA|NA|TRBJ1-1|TRBV6-6
CASSSIRLYSEAFF
TGTGCCAGCAGTTCGATCCGCCTTTATAGTGAAGCTTTCTTT
>NA|TRBD1|TRBJ1-1|TRBV19
CASSSHRGPHTEAFF
TGTGCCAGTAGTAGCCACAGGGGGCCGCACACTGAAGCTTTCTTT
>NA|TRBD2|TRBJ2-1|TRBV7-9
CASSLAGGSNNEQFF
TGTGCCAGCAGCTTAGCGGGGGGGTCTAACAATGAGCAGTTCTTC
>NA|NA|TRBJ2-1|TRBV7-9
CASSMSSYNEQFF
TGTGCCAGCAGCATGAGCTCCTACAATGAGCAGTTCTTC
>NA|TRBD1|TRBJ2-2|TRBV23-1
CASSQSRGLGGELFF
TGCGCCAGCAGTCAATCGAGGGGGCTTGGCGGGGAGCTGTTTTTT
>NA|NA|TRBJ2-5|TRBV9
CASSGPGGIETQYF
TGTGCCAGCAGCGGACCGGGGGGCATAGAGACCCAGTACTTC
>NA|NA|TRBJ1-4|TRBV18
CASSPLTATNEKLFF
TGTGCTAGCTCACCGCTGACAGCAACTAATGAAAAACTGTTTTTT
>NA|NA|TRBJ2-2|TRBV9
CASSGGDSSNTGELFF
TGTGCCAGCAGCGGGGGGGACAGCTCGAACACCGGGGAGCTGTTTTTT
>NA|TRBD2|TRBJ2-3|TRBV19
CATGRGPDTQYF
TGTGCCACCGGGAGGGGACCGGATACGCAGTATTTT
>few|TRBD1|TRBJ1-1|TRBV6-1
CASSDRDRVPEAFF
TGTGCCAGCAGTGACCGGGACAGGGTCCCTGAAGCTTTCTTT
>NA|NA|TRBJ1-2|TRBV9
CASSVERLGWGYTF
TGTGCCAGCAGCGTAGAACGGCTAGGCTGGGGCTACACCTTC
>NA|NA|TRBJ1-2|TRBV30
CAWSVSSRDGYTF
TGTGCCTGGAGTGTATCGTCTCGAGATGGCTACACCTTC
>NA|NA|TRBJ1-1|TRBV4-2
CASSQDRGSTEAFF
TGTGCCAGCAGCCAAGATAGAGGGAGCACTGAAGCTTTCTTT
>few|TRBD1|TRBJ1-2|TRBV9
CASSVNPSRSGGNYGYTF
TGTGCCAGCAGCGTAAATCCTTCCCGATCAGGGGGAAACTATGGCTACACCTTC
>NA|NA|TRBJ2-1|TRBV6-6
CASSYGGRNNEQFF
TGTGCCAGCAGCTATGGGGGGAGGAACAATGAGCAGTTCTTC
>NA|TRBD2|TRBJ2-7|TRBV5-1
CASSLAGGTNEQYF
TGCGCCAGCAGCTTGGCCGGGGGGACGAATGAGCAGTACTTC
>NA|NA|TRBJ2-5|TRBV19
CASSMSVSETQYF
TGTGCCAGTAGTATGTCAGTTTCAGAGACCCAGTACTTC
>NA|NA|TRBJ2-1|TRBV5-1
CASRALGAGENEQFF
TGCGCCAGCAGGGCCCTTGGAGCAGGGGAAAATGAGCAGTTCTTC
>NA|TRBD2|TRBJ2-7|TRBV18
CASSLGTSGSPYEQYF
TGTGCCAGCTCACTCGGGACTAGCGGGTCCCCCTACGAGCAGTACTTC
>NA|TRBD2|TRBJ2-1|TRBV5-1
CASSSQLAGGYNEQFF
TGCGCCAGCAGCTCACAACTAGCGGGGGGATACAATGAGCAGTTCTTC
>NA|TRBD2|TRBJ2-1|TRBV7-3
CASSPALRGGYSNEQFF
TGTGCCAGCAGCCCCGCGTTGCGGGGGGGATACTCCAATGAGCAGTTCTTC
>NA|TRBD2|TRBJ2-2|TRBV5-4
CASSLGPGRERYTGELFF
TGTGCCAGCAGCTTGGGTCCGGGGCGGGAGCGTTACACCGGGGAGCTGTTTTTT
>once|TRBD2|TRBJ2-3|TRBV7-2
CASSLVAGGRTDTQYF
TGTGCCAGCAGCTTAGTGGCGGGAGGCCGGACAGATACGCAGTATTTT
>NA|NA|TRBJ1-3|TRBV5-1
CASSLAGHISGNTIYF
TGCGCCAGCAGCTTAGCTGGACACATCTCTGGAAACACCATATATTTT
>NA|TRBD1|TRBJ2-7|TRBV29-1
CSVEEKDRGGFEQYF
TGCAGCGTTGAAGAGAAGGACAGGGGCGGGTTCGAGCAGTACTTC
>NA|NA|TRBJ2-7|TRBV5-1
CASSLVTASPYEQYF
TGCGCCAGCAGCTTGGTTACTGCCTCCCCCTACGAGCAGTACTTC
>NA|NA|TRBJ2-7|TRBV7-3
CASSPRGTSYEQYF
TGTGCCAGCAGCCCTCGGGGAACCTCCTACGAGCAGTACTTC
>few|TRBD1|TRBJ1-1|TRBV28
CASSLSRGSAFF
TGTGCCAGCAGTTTGAGCAGGGGGTCAGCTTTCTTT
>NA|TRBD1|TRBJ2-7|TRBV7-2
CASTQAGTGPVREQYF
TGTGCCAGCACCCAAGCCGGGACAGGGCCGGTTCGCGAGCAGTACTTC
>NA|NA|TRBJ1-1|TRBV7-3
CASSSGGNTEAFF
TGTGCCAGCAGCTCGGGAGGGAACACTGAAGCTTTCTTT
>once|NA|TRBJ1-1|TRBV4-1
CASSQYLGGGTEAFF
TGCGCCAGCAGCCAGTATCTTGGGGGGGGCACTGAAGCTTTCTTT
>NA|TRBD1|TRBJ1-3|TRBV9
CASSPRGQGHSGNTIYF
TGTGCCAGCAGCCCAAGGGGACAGGGGCACTCTGGAAACACCATATATTTT
>NA|NA|TRBJ2-5|TRBV5-1
CASSGNRGGRETQYF
TGCGCCAGCAGCGGTAACAGGGGGGGACGAGAGACCCAGTACTTC
>NA|TRBD2|TRBJ2-1|TRBV5-1
CASSSRLAGARGDNEQFF
TGCGCCAGCAGCTCCCGCCTAGCGGGAGCCAGAGGGGACAATGAGCAGTTCTTC
>NA|NA|TRBJ1-1|TRBV5-6
CASSLVWAMNTEAFF
TGTGCCAGCAGCTTGGTATGGGCCATGAACACTGAAGCTTTCTTT
>NA|NA|TRBJ2-5|TRBV6-1
CASSEARETQYF
TGTGCCAGCAGTGAAGCCCGAGAGACCCAGTACTTC
>few|NA|TRBJ2-3|TRBV2
CASNQDLVDTQYF
TGTGCCAGCAATCAGGATTTGGTAGATACGCAGTATTTT
>NA|NA|TRBJ2-7|TRBV5-1
CASSLTGTTYEQYF
TGCGCCAGCAGCTTAACCGGGACAACCTACGAGCAGTACTTC
>NA|NA|TRBJ1-2|TRBV7-2
CASSSNHAVSYGYTF
TGTGCCAGCAGCTCGAATCATGCGGTTTCCTATGGCTACACCTTC